This TCR beta chain derives from a study of cytomegalovirus exposure and HLA in healthy donors. Study observations and caveats: 87-base-pair reads could not separate some V segments, including TRBV6-2 and TRBV6-3.

This clone was seen a handful of times. Antigen specificity is unknown. The CDR3 is 15 residues long. Germline V gene sequence: CDR1 LGHNA, CDR2 YNFKEQ. J lost 5 bases, V lost 2 bases, and 4 bases had no gene match. Nominal health characterized the donors when sampled, though unrecorded immune exposures were likely. The PCR contained 60 Vbeta and 13 Jbeta primers. Clones were sequenced by immunoSEQ multiplex PCR, and TCRdb holds only the in-frame ones, with some missing. Of 80,000 to 100,000 clones in the sample, 55% to 85% are singletons; the top ten hold 15% to 20%. Sequenced sample: PBMCs. This sequence originates from a woman aged 18-35 years in good health and CMV-seropositive. This chain links TRBV4-2 with TRBJ2-5; 11 bases map to TRBD2. CDR3 sequence reads: CASSQNSGGAETQYF. The DNA for the CDR3 is TGTGCCAGCAGCCAAAATAGCGGGGGGGCCGAGACCCAGTACTTC.